This T cell receptor (beta chain) is drawn from a study of radiation and T cells in renal cell carcinoma. General study points: From baseline, blood top tumor clonotypes peaked at 2 weeks post-radiation. No pretreatment tumor biopsies were available for baseline clonotypes.

With V trimmed by 4 bases and J by 2 bases, 6 bases remained unmatched. The CDR3 has 16 amino acids. Germline CDR1 is SGHRS and CDR2 is YFSETQ. Measured with immunoSEQ multiplex PCR; TCRdb has only the in-frame clones, and not every one. The repertoire consists of around 160,000 clones, with approximately 90% occurring once and the leading ten covering roughly 4%. As concerns this clone: No antigen is known for it. Distinct nucleotide sequences in the sample also encode this CDR3.

Time point described: baseline pretreatment blood. Treatment denoted: 15 Gy SBRT to primary tumor, nephrectomy 4 weeks later. Blood was sampled at baseline, 2 weeks and 4 weeks after SBRT. The sequences come from blood, collected from a patient whose treatment included radiotherapy and nephrectomy. The sequence was obtained from a woman in her 70s with renal cell carcinoma. The rearrangement joins TRBV5-1 to TRBJ2-5; 12 nucleotides agree with TRBD2. This CDR3 is CASSPRLAGAQETQYF. In DNA form, the CDR3 reads TGCGCCAGCAGCCCCCGACTAGCGGGGGCTCAAGAGACCCAGTACTTC.